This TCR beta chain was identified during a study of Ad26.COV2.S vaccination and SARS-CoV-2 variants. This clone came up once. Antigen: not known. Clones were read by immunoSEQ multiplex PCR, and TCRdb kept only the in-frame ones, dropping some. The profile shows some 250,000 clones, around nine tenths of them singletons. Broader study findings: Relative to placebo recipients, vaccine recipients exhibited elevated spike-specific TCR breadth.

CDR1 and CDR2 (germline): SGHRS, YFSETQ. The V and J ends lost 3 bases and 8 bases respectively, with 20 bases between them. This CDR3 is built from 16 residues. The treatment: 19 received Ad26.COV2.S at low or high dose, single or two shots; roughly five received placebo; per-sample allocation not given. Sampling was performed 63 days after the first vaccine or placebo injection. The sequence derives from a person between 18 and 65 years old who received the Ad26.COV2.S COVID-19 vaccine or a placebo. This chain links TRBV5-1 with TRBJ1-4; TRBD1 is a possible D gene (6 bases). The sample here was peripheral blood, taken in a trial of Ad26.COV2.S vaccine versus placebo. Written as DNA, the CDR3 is TGCGCCAGCAGCTGGGGGGACATCCAGGGAGGAGAAAAACTGTTTTTT. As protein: CASSWGDIQGGEKLFF.